This T cell receptor beta chain was sequenced during a study of T cells in Graves' hyperthyroidism and ophthalmopathy. Template material for amplifying TCR beta CDR3 regions consisted of RNA transcripts. HTBI primers were used for first-round RT-PCR of the TCR CDR3. TCRdb re-derived calls from the multiplex PCR reads in MiXCR, one entry per CDR3 protein. In the table there are approximately 600,000 distinct CDR3 sequences, roughly 20% of which are singletons. Uncontrolled infection, other autoimmune disease, pregnancy or lactation excluded patients. The study's findings and limits: Blood held most thyroid clonotypes expanded above 0.001 frequency.

This clonotype appeared a few times. Its antigen is unknown. The CDR3 contains 12 residues. Germline V gene sequence: CDR1 GTSNPN, CDR2 SVGIG (reference sequence). Trimming removed 4 bases at V and 5 bases at J, with 11 bases between. Sequencing was performed on blood. This receptor was taken from a man aged 30 to 45 with Graves' ophthalmopathy. The rearrangement joins TRBV30 to TRBJ2-5; D gene ambiguous. CDR3 sequence (DNA): TGTGCCTGGACCCCTAGTGATGAGACCCAGTACTTC. It is translated as CAWTPSDETQYF.